What follows describes a single T cell receptor (beta chain). This record comes from a study of Graves' ophthalmopathy and Graves' hyperthyroidism. Amplification from RNA transcripts yielded the TCR beta CDR3 regions. First-round RT-PCR relied on HTBI primers, and a second-round multiplex PCR came next. TCRdb used MiXCR to reprocess the multiplex PCR reads, holding one entry per CDR3 protein. The sample holds approximately 480,000 distinct CDR3 sequences, 13% to 15% seen once. V was pared by 4 bases and J by 5 bases, with 8 bases of the junction left unmatched. Looked up from germline, CDR1 is MDHEN and CDR2 is SYDVKM. The CDR3 consists of 15 residues.

This receptor was identified in a woman aged 30 to 39 with Graves' ophthalmopathy. The sequencing sample was made of blood. The chain links TRBV28 to TRBJ2-5; the match to TRBD2 covers 9 bases. The CDR3 spells CASSYGAGGGETQYF. The CDR3 region has the DNA TGTGCCAGCAGTTATGGAGCGGGGGGAGGCGAGACCCAGTACTTC. The variable domain in full, completed from reference TRBV28 and TRBJ2-5, reads DVKVTQSSRYLVKRTGEKVFLECVQDMDHENMFWYRQDPGLGLRLIYFSYDVKMKEKGDIPEGYSVSREKKERFSLILESASTNQTSMYLCASSYGAGGGETQYFGPGTRLLVL.